At least ten counts were recorded for the clone carrying this TCR beta chain. Breast cancer patients provided tissue from their axillary draining lymph nodes. The germline V and J ends were trimmed by 3 bases and 5 bases, with 15 bases remaining between them. Germline V gives CDR1 SGDLS, CDR2 YYNGEE. The CDR3 extends over 15 amino acids. This specimen comes from a study of breast tumors, draining lymph nodes, adjacent tissues. A single record per CDR3 protein comes from TCRdb applying MiXCR to the multiplex PCR reads. The sample lists some 230,000 distinct CDR3 sequences; roughly a third were seen once.

Sequenced sample: axillary lymph node tissue. The sequence derives from a female donor with breast cancer. Some clones in this sample may be carry-over from other donors' samples. J is TRBJ2-1 and V is TRBV9; no clear D gene. The CDR3 DNA reads TGTGCCAGCAGCGCCGCCGGGCCCAGGAACAATGAGCAGTTCTTC. Encoded protein: CASSAAGPRNNEQFF.